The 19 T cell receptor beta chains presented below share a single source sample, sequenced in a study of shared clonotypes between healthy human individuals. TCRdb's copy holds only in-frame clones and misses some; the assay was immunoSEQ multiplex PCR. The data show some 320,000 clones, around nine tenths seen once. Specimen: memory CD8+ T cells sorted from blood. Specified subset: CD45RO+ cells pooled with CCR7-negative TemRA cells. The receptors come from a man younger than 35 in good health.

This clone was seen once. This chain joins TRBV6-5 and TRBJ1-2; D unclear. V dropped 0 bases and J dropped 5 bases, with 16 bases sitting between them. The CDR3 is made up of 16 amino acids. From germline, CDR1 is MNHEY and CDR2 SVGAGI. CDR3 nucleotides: TGTGCCAGCAGTTACTCGGGCAGTTCCCAATCTTATGGCTACACCTTC. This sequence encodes CASSYSGSSQSYGYTF.

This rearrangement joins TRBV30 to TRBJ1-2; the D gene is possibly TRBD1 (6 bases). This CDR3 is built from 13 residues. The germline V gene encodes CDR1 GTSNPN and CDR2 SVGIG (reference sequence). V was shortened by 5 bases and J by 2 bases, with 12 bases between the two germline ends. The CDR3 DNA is TGTGCCTGGGCTGACAGGCGCAACTATGGCTACACCTTC. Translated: CAWADRRNYGYTF.

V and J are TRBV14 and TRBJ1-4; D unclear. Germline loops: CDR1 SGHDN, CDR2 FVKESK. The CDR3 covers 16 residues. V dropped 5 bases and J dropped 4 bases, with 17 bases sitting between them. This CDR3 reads CASSGRRSPFNEKLFF. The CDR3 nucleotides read TGTGCCAGCAGCGGGAGGCGATCCCCCTTTAATGAAAAACTGTTTTTT.

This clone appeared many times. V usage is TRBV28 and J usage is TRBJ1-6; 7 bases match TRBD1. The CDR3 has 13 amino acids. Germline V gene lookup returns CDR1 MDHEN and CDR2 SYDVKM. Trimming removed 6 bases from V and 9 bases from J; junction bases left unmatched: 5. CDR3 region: CASRLGGLSPLHF. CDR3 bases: TGTGCCAGCAGATTAGGGGGCCTTTCACCCCTCCACTTT.

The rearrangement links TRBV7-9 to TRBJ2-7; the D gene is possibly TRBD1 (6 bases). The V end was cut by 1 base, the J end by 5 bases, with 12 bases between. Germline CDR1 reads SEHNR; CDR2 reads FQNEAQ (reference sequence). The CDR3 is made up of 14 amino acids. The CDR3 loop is CASSLGGRGDEQYF. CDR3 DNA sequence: TGTGCCAGCAGCTTAGGGGGCAGGGGAGACGAGCAGTACTTC.

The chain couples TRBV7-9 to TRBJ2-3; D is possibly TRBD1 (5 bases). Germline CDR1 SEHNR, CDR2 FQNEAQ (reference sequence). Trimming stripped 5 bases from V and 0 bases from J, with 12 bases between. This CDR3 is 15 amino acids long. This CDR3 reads CASSPSGISTDTQYF. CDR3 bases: TGTGCCAGCAGCCCGTCAGGGATTAGCACAGATACGCAGTATTTT.

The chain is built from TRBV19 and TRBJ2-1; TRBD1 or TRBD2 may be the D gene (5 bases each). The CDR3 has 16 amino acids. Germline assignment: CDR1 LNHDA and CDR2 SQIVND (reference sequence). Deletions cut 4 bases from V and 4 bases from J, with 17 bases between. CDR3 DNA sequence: TGTGCCAGTAGTAGCCGGGGCCTAGGGGTTTACAATGAGCAGTTCTTC. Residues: CASSSRGLGVYNEQFF.

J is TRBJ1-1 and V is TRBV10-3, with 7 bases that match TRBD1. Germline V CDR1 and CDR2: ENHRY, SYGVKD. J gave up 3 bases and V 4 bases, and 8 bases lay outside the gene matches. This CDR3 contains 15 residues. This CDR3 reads CAISATGPSYTEAFF. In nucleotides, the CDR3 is TGTGCCATCAGTGCGACAGGGCCCAGTTACACTGAAGCTTTCTTT.

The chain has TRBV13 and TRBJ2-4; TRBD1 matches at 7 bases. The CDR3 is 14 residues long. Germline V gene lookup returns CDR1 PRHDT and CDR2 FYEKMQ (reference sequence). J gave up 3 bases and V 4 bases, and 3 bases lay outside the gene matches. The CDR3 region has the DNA TGTGCCAGCAGCTCGGGACAGAGCAAAAACATTCAGTACTTC. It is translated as CASSSGQSKNIQYF.

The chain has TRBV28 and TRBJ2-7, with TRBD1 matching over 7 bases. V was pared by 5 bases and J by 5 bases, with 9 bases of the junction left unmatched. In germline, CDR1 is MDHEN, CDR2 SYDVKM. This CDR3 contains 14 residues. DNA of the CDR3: TGTGCCAGCAGTCCCGGGACAGCGATCGACGAGCAGTACTTC. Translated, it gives CASSPGTAIDEQYF.

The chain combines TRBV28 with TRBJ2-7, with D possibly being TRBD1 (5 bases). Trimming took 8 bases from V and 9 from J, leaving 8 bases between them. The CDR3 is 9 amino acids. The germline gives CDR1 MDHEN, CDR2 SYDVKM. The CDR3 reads CASGAVQYF. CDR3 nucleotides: TGTGCCAGCGGGGCAGTGCAGTACTTC.

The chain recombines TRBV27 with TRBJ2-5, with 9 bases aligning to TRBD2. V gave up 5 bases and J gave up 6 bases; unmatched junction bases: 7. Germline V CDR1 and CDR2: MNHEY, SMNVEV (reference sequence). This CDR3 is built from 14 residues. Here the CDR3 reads CASSDSGSKKTQYF. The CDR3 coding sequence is TGTGCCAGCAGTGATAGCGGGAGTAAGAAGACCCAGTACTTC.

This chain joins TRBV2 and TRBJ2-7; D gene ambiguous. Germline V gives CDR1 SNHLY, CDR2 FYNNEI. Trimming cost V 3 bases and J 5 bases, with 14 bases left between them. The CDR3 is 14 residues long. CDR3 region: CASSESGITNEQYF. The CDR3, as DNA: TGTGCCAGCAGTGAGTCTGGCATTACCAACGAGCAGTACTTC.

The CDR3 reads CASAGGTTYNEQFF. The CDR3 nucleotides read TGTGCCAGCGCGGGAGGAACTACCTACAATGAGCAGTTCTTC. The genes are TRBV6-5 and TRBJ2-1, with 8 bases fitting TRBD2. V dropped 8 bases and J dropped 2; count of bases not matched to a gene: 5. This CDR3 is built from 14 residues. Germline V gene lookup returns CDR1 MNHEY and CDR2 SVGAGI.

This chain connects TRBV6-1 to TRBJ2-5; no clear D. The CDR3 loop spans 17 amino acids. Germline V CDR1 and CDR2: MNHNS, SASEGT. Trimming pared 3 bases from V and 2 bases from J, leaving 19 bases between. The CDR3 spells CASSEYKQRLLQETQYF. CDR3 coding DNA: TGTGCCAGCAGTGAGTACAAACAGAGGCTTCTTCAAGAGACCCAGTACTTC.

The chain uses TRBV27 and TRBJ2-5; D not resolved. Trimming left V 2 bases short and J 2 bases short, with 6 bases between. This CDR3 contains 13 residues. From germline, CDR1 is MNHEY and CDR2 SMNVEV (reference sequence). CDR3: CASSLGLQETQYF. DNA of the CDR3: TGTGCCAGCAGTTTAGGTCTACAAGAGACCCAGTACTTC.

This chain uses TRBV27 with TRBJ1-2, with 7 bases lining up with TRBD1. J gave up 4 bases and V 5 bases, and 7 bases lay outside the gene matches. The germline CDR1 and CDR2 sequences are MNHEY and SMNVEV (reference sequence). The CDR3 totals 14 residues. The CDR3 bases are TGTGCCAGCAGTCCCTACAGGGGTTCCTATGGCTACACCTTC. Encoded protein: CASSPYRGSYGYTF.

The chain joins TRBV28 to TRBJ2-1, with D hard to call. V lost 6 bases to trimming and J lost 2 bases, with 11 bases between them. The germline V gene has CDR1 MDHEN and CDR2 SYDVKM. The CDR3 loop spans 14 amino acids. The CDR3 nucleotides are TGTGCCAGCAGCTCCCTTAACCCCTACAATGAGCAGTTCTTC. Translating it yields CASSSLNPYNEQFF.

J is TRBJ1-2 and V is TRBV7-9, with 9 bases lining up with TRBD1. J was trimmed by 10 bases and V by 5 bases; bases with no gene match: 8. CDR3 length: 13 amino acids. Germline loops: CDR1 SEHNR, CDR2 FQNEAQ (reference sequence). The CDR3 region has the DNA TGTGCCAGCAGCGACGGGACAGGGAAGATCTACACCTTC. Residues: CASSDGTGKIYTF.